A single sample gave rise to the 29 T cell receptor beta chains below, sequenced in a study of OX40 agonist ivuxolimab in advanced cancers. Method: immunoSEQ multiplex PCR; TCRdb's copy keeps in-frame clones and lacks some. Of approximately 79,000 clones listed, around 94% are singletons. The sequencing used CD4+ or CD8+ T cells sorted from blood, collected in a trial of the OX40 agonist ivuxolimab. These receptors all come from an adult with an advanced solid tumor such as melanoma, head and neck, liver or kidney cancer.

The chain is built from TRBV14 and TRBJ2-1; 7 nucleotides align to TRBD2. J gave up 4 bases and V 1 base, and 7 bases lay outside the gene matches. This CDR3 has 16 residues. CDR1 is SGHDN, CDR2 FVKESK, per germline. The CDR3 loop reads CASSQVTAGSYNEQFF. CDR3 nucleotide sequence: TGTGCCAGCAGCCAAGTGACAGCGGGGTCATACAATGAGCAGTTCTTC.

V is TRBV9 and J is TRBJ2-7; D may be TRBD1 (6 bases). Germline V gene lookup returns CDR1 SGDLS and CDR2 YYNGEE. Trimming removed 3 bases from V and 1 base from J, with 17 bases in between. The CDR3 extends over 16 amino acids. The CDR3 bases are TGTGCCAGCAGCGCGACAGGACAGTCACTTTCCTACGAGCAGTACTTC. This gives the protein CASSATGQSLSYEQYF.

V and J are TRBV27 and TRBJ1-2; no definite D call. Trimming cost V 2 bases and J 7 bases, with 14 bases left between them. This CDR3 has 14 amino acids. The germline V gene encodes CDR1 MNHEY and CDR2 SMNVEV (reference sequence). This chain's CDR3 is CASSLGGPTGGYTF. The CDR3 nucleotides are TGTGCCAGCAGTTTAGGCGGACCAACCGGTGGCTACACCTTC.

This chain joins TRBV7-9 and TRBJ1-5, with D perhaps TRBD1 (6 bases). Germline V gives CDR1 SEHNR, CDR2 FQNEAQ (reference sequence). CDR3 length equals 14 residues. V lost 6 bases and J 3 bases, leaving 12 bases between the germline ends. CDR3 sequence: CASREGGPNQPQHF. CDR3 nucleotides: TGTGCCAGCAGAGAGGGGGGGCCCAATCAGCCCCAGCATTTT.

The rearrangement links TRBV18 to TRBJ2-1; the match to TRBD1 covers 7 bases. The CDR3 length is 14 residues. V lost 3 bases to trimming and J lost 4 bases; unmatched junction nucleotides: 3. The germline CDR1 and CDR2 sequences are KGHSH and LQKENI. Here the CDR3 DNA reads TGTGCCAGCTCACCCAAGACAGGGTACAATGAGCAGTTCTTC. Translation gives CASSPKTGYNEQFF.

This rearrangement joins TRBV9 to TRBJ2-1; D possibly matches TRBD1 or TRBD2 (6 bases each). The CDR3 runs to 15 residues. V lost 3 bases and J lost 8, with 18 bases in between. The germline V gene encodes CDR1 SGDLS and CDR2 YYNGEE. CDR3 residues: CASSGRPPRGDEQFF. CDR3 DNA: TGTGCCAGCAGCGGACGCCCTCCGAGGGGGGATGAGCAGTTCTTC.

V usage is TRBV19 and J usage is TRBJ2-1; perhaps TRBD1 as D (5 bases). CDR1 is LNHDA and CDR2 is SQIVND in the germline V gene (reference sequence). Trimming pared 7 bases from V and 1 base from J, leaving 17 bases between. CDR3 length equals 16 residues. CDR3 residues: CASIGREGLSYNEQFF. The CDR3 bases are TGTGCCAGTATTGGCAGGGAAGGGTTATCCTACAATGAGCAGTTCTTC. The entire variable domain, with the rest obtained from reference TRBV19 and TRBJ2-1, is as follows: DGGITQSPKYLFRKEGQNVTLSCEQNLNHDAMYWYRQDPGQGLRLIYYSQIVNDFQKGDIAEGYSVSREKKESFPLTVTSAQKNPTAFYLCASIGREGLSYNEQFFGPGTRLTVL.

The V and J genes are TRBV27 and TRBJ1-5, with a possible D match to TRBD1 (5 bases). Germline V lookup: CDR1 MNHEY, CDR2 SMNVEV (reference sequence). V was pared by 8 bases and J by 1 base, with 12 bases between. CDR3 length equals 14 residues. In nucleotides, the CDR3 is TGTGCCAGCCGGGATGGGGGGAGCAATCAGCCCCAGCATTTT. Protein product: CASRDGGSNQPQHF.

Written as DNA, the CDR3 is TGTGCCAGCAGCTTGTGGTCTAGCGGCGTCTACGAGCAGTACTTC. This encodes CASSLWSSGVYEQYF. The chain links TRBV7-3 to TRBJ2-7; 7 bases are a match to TRBD2. The V gene's germline CDR1 is SGHTA and CDR2 FQGTGA. The CDR3 has 15 amino acids. The V and J ends lost 3 bases and 3 bases, in that order; junction bases with no gene match: 8.

This rearrangement joins TRBV7-6 to TRBJ2-3; unclear D gene. The germline gives CDR1 SGHVS, CDR2 FNYEAQ. V lost 0 bases and J 0 bases, leaving 4 bases between the germline ends. CDR3 length: 14 residues. In DNA form, the CDR3 reads TGTGCCAGCAGCTTAGCGGTTAGCACAGATACGCAGTATTTT. This gives the protein CASSLAVSTDTQYF. Full variable domain (remainder filled in from reference TRBV7-6 and TRBJ2-3): GAGVSQSPRYKVTKRGQDVALRCDPISGHVSLYWYRQALGQGPEFLTYFNYEAQQDKSGLPNDRFSAERPEGSISTLTIQRTEQRDSAMYRCASSLAVSTDTQYFGPGTRLTVL.

The chain has TRBV19 and TRBJ1-3, with D possibly matching TRBD1 (5 bases). The CDR3 is 18 residues long. V was cut by 0 bases and J by 1 base, with 16 bases left in between. Germline V gene lookup returns CDR1 LNHDA and CDR2 SQIVND (reference sequence). CDR3 amino acids: CASSIDRPGTMSGNTIYF. CDR3 nucleotides: TGTGCCAGTAGTATAGATCGGCCAGGGACTATGTCTGGAAACACCATATATTTT.

This chain joins TRBV29-1 and TRBJ2-7, with D unresolved. Deletions cut 6 bases from V and 3 bases from J, with 18 bases between. Germline V CDR1 and CDR2: SQVTM, ANQGSEA. The CDR3 is 14 amino acids. CDR3 protein: CSVAMERRYYEQYF. Written as DNA, the CDR3 is TGCAGCGTGGCCATGGAGAGGCGCTACTACGAGCAGTACTTC.

This chain joins TRBV9 and TRBJ2-3, with D unresolved. This CDR3 has 12 residues. The V gene lost 3 bases and the J gene lost 0 bases, with 2 bases spanning the gap. The germline gives CDR1 SGDLS, CDR2 YYNGEE. The CDR3 region is CASSGSTDTQYF. The CDR3 nucleotides are TGTGCCAGCAGCGGTAGCACAGATACGCAGTATTTT. Full variable domain (rest looked up from reference TRBV9 and TRBJ2-3): DSGVTQTPKHLITATGQRVTLRCSPRSGDLSVYWYQQSLDQGLQFLIQYYNGEERAKGNILERFSAQQFPDLHSELNLSSLELGDSALYFCASSGSTDTQYFGPGTRLTVL.

The chain combines TRBV4-2 with TRBJ2-7; TRBD2 matches at 8 bases. J was trimmed by 3 bases and V by 1 base; bases with no gene match: 5. The CDR3 extends over 15 amino acids. CDR1 and CDR2 from the germline V gene are LGHNA and YNFKEQ. Written as DNA, the CDR3 is TGTGCCAGCAGCCAAGTCGGGGGGGGTGACTACGAGCAGTACTTC. Encoded protein: CASSQVGGGDYEQYF.

This chain joins TRBV4-1 and TRBJ1-1; perhaps TRBD1 as D (6 bases). This CDR3 is built from 15 residues. V was clipped by 4 bases and J by 1 base, with 13 bases between them. Germline loops: CDR1 MGHRA, CDR2 YSYEKL. This CDR3 reads CASSRGGWGNTEAFF. The CDR3 DNA is TGCGCCAGCAGCCGGGGGGGCTGGGGGAACACTGAAGCTTTCTTT.

CDR3 DNA: TGTGCCAGCAGCCCCGCGGACAGGGGGAATTATGGCTACACCTTC. Its translation is CASSPADRGNYGYTF. This chain uses TRBV6-5 with TRBJ1-2; 10 bases are shared with TRBD1. This CDR3 region has 15 residues. CDR1 MNHEY and CDR2 SVGAGI come from the germline V gene. V was pared by 6 bases and J by 5 bases, with 9 bases of the junction left unmatched.

The chain recombines TRBV6-1 with TRBJ2-7; D tentatively fits TRBD1 or TRBD2 (7 bases each). The germline CDR1 and CDR2 sequences are MNHNS and SASEGT. The CDR3 loop spans 14 amino acids. Trimming pared 10 bases from V and 2 bases from J, leaving 18 bases between. The CDR3 DNA reads as TGTGCCACCGCGACGACAGGGACTACCTACGAGCAGTACTTC. Amino acids: CATATTGTTYEQYF.

The chain recombines TRBV4-1 with TRBJ2-1, with a weak D call TRBD2 (5 bases). The V and J ends lost 0 bases and 8 bases respectively, with 14 bases between them. This CDR3 spans 15 amino acids. Looked up from germline, CDR1 is MGHRA and CDR2 is YSYEKL. The CDR3 sequence: CASSQDRLAVYEQFF. The CDR3 DNA reads TGCGCCAGCAGCCAAGATCGGCTAGCAGTCTATGAGCAGTTCTTC.

This clone was seen only once. V is TRBV19 and J is TRBJ2-1, with 7 bases identical to TRBD2. The V segment lost 3 bases and the J segment 5 bases; nucleotides outside the gene matches: 7. The length of the CDR3 is 15 residues. The germline V gene encodes CDR1 LNHDA and CDR2 SQIVND (reference sequence). The CDR3 sequence is CASSIIGGGDNEQFF. Here the CDR3 DNA reads TGTGCCAGTAGTATTATTGGCGGGGGAGACAATGAGCAGTTCTTC. The full variable domain, its missing parts supplied by reference TRBV19 and TRBJ2-1, is DGGITQSPKYLFRKEGQNVTLSCEQNLNHDAMYWYRQDPGQGLRLIYYSQIVNDFQKGDIAEGYSVSREKKESFPLTVTSAQKNPTAFYLCASSIIGGGDNEQFFGPGTRLTVL.

This clone was observed a handful of times. The chain combines TRBV6-5 with TRBJ2-7; 7 bases align to TRBD1. Losses at the gene ends were 2 bases for V and 6 bases for J; bases not matched to a gene: 10. The germline gives CDR1 MNHEY, CDR2 SVGAGI. This CDR3 has 15 amino acids. The CDR3 DNA reads TGTGCCAGCAGTTACCTCCCCCCGACAGGGAGCGAGCAGTACTTC. Residues: CASSYLPPTGSEQYF.

V gene TRBV4-3 combines with J gene TRBJ1-4, with D maybe TRBD1 (5 bases). The V end was cut by 0 bases, the J end by 4 bases, with 9 bases between. Germline V gives CDR1 LGHNA, CDR2 YSLEER. The CDR3 sequence is 15 residues long. For the CDR3, the DNA is TGCGCCAGCAGCCAAGACTTAGGGGTTAATGAAAAACTGTTTTTT. This encodes CASSQDLGVNEKLFF.

The chain links TRBV2 to TRBJ1-5; D may be TRBD1 (5 bases). Trimming stripped 6 bases from V and 0 bases from J, with 15 bases between. CDR1 is SNHLY and CDR2 is FYNNEI in the germline V gene. This CDR3 has 16 amino acids. This CDR3 reads CASSPGYQDSNQPQHF. The CDR3 DNA follows: TGTGCCAGCAGCCCAGGGTACCAAGATAGCAATCAGCCCCAGCATTTT.

The chain uses TRBV5-5 and TRBJ1-4, with D possibly being TRBD1 (6 bases). The CDR3 length is 15 residues. Germline CDR1 reads SGHKS; CDR2 reads YYEKEE (reference sequence). The V end lost 4 bases, the J end lost 4 bases, and 14 bases lay between the germline ends. Here the CDR3 reads CASSPQDRYNEKLFF. The DNA for the CDR3 is TGTGCCAGCAGCCCCCAAGACAGGTATAATGAAAAACTGTTTTTT.

V is TRBV19 and J is TRBJ1-5, with D maybe TRBD1 (6 bases). The germline V gene encodes CDR1 LNHDA and CDR2 SQIVND (reference sequence). Trimming took 5 bases from V and 0 from J, leaving 17 bases between them. The CDR3 loop spans 17 amino acids. The CDR3 reads CASSWTARPYSNQPQHF. In DNA form, the CDR3 reads TGTGCCAGTAGTTGGACAGCCCGCCCTTATAGCAATCAGCCCCAGCATTTT.

The V gene is TRBV28, the J gene TRBJ2-6; D unresolved. Trimming removed 6 bases from V and 0 bases from J, with 9 bases in between. CDR1 and CDR2 from the germline V gene are MDHEN and SYDVKM. The CDR3 consists of 15 residues. CDR3 sequence (DNA): TGTGCCAGCAGCCGACCGAACTCTGGGGCCAACGTCCTGACTTTC. It specifies CASSRPNSGANVLTF.

The rearrangement uses TRBV6-4 and TRBJ2-1; D is ambiguous. Trimming took off 3 bases at V and 9 bases at J, with 12 bases between the two ends. Looked up from germline, CDR1 is MRHNA and CDR2 is SNTAGT. The CDR3 runs to 13 residues. The DNA of the CDR3 is TGTGCCAGCAGTGAGTCGACCCCGGGTGAGCAGTTCTTC. Its translation is CASSESTPGEQFF.

The CDR3 region is CASSQVETVSYEQYF. The CDR3 DNA sequence: TGTGCCAGCAGCCAAGTTGAGACGGTCTCCTACGAGCAGTACTTC. The V gene is TRBV14, the J gene TRBJ2-7; no clear D gene. The CDR3 sequence is 15 residues long. The V gene's germline CDR1 is SGHDN and CDR2 FVKESK. Deletions cut 1 base from V and 0 bases from J, with 10 bases between.

The chain carries TRBV19 and TRBJ2-1; D tentatively fits TRBD1 or TRBD2 (5 bases each). Trimming left V 7 bases short and J 10 bases short, with 17 bases between. CDR3 length: 13 amino acids. Germline assignment: CDR1 LNHDA and CDR2 SQIVND (reference sequence). CDR3 in amino acids: CASNGHQEVEQFF. The CDR3 DNA reads as TGTGCCAGTAATGGACACCAGGAGGTAGAGCAGTTCTTC.

The chain employs TRBV4-3 and TRBJ2-1; D is possibly TRBD1 or TRBD2 (5 bases each). The CDR3 contains 22 residues. Germline CDR1 is LGHNA and CDR2 is YSLEER. V lost 2 bases, J lost 0 bases, and 29 bases lay in between. CDR3 sequence reads: CASSQRDVRGSPFLSSYNEQFF. Here the CDR3 DNA reads TGCGCCAGCAGCCAACGGGATGTTCGGGGCTCGCCCTTCCTAAGCTCCTACAATGAGCAGTTCTTC.